This is a list of T cell receptor beta chains from one sample in a study of early T cells in non-severe SARS-CoV-2 infection. TCRdb redid the calling of the 5' RACE reads with MiXCR, one entry per CDR3 protein. In the table there are fewer than 70,000 distinct CDR3 sequences, roughly 12% of which are singletons. Material: whole blood. These receptors were taken from an adult who was a healthcare worker with PCR-confirmed SARS-CoV-2 infection or an uninfected control (not recorded which). CDR3s include the opening cysteine and the closing phenylalanine or tryptophan. A D gene is named only where the DNA matches it firmly. The listing skips clone size in some rows; elsewhere it reads once, few, many or a size class.

abundance	j_gene	d_gene	v_gene	CDR3nt	CDR3aa
many	TRBJ2-5	-	TRBV20-1	TGCAGTGCTAAACGGGGACCGCGGACCCAGTACTTC	CSAKRGPRTQYF
many	TRBJ2-5	-	TRBV5-1	TGCGCCAGCAGCTATTGGTGGCGGGGGCAATCTGGAGAGACCCAGTACTTC	CASSYWWRGQSGETQYF
many	TRBJ2-1	TRBD2	TRBV5-4	TGTGCCAGCAGCTTGGGCCTAGCGGGCTCCTACAATGAGCAGTTCTTC	CASSLGLAGSYNEQFF
many	TRBJ2-7	-	TRBV11-3	TGTGCCAGCAGCTACCACCCAGGGGGGGACTACGAGCAGTACTTC	CASSYHPGGDYEQYF
-	TRBJ1-2	TRBD1	TRBV7-9	TGTGCCAGCAGCCTACTCAGGGGGGACCAAAATGGCTACACCTTC	CASSLLRGDQNGYTF
many	TRBJ2-3	TRBD2	TRBV29-1	TGCAGCGTTCCCCAGACTAGCGGCACAGATACGCAGTATTTT	CSVPQTSGTDTQYF
few	TRBJ1-4	-	TRBV29-1	TGCAGCGTTGGGCGGACGGATGAAAAACTGTTTTTT	CSVGRTDEKLFF
-	TRBJ2-2	-	TRBV7-2	TGTGCCAGCAGCTTATTCGCACAGGCCCCCGGGGAGCTGTTTTTT	CASSLFAQAPGELFF
-	TRBJ2-5	TRBD1	TRBV5-1	TGCGCCAGCAGCTTGGCGACAGGGGGCTATCAAGAGACCCAGTACTTC	CASSLATGGYQETQYF
many	TRBJ2-3	TRBD1	TRBV7-3	TGTGCCAGCAGCTTAATGGGGACAGCCGGGGCAGATACGCAGTATTTT	CASSLMGTAGADTQYF
many	TRBJ2-7	-	TRBV7-9	TGTGCCAGCAGCCCCGACTTGGGGCAGAACGAGCAGTACTTC	CASSPDLGQNEQYF
-	TRBJ2-3	TRBD1	TRBV20-1	TGCAGTGCTAGAGGGACAGGGGCACTGACAGATACGCAGTATTTT	CSARGTGALTDTQYF
many	TRBJ1-5	TRBD1	TRBV5-1	TGCGCCAGCAGCCCGGGGACAGGGATCAATCAGCCCCAGCATTTT	CASSPGTGINQPQHF
-	TRBJ2-7	TRBD2	TRBV2	TGTGCCAGCAGTGAAGGAGGGGGACTAGCGGCCTACGAGCAGTACTTC	CASSEGGGLAAYEQYF
-	TRBJ1-2	-	TRBV2	TGTGCCAGCAGTGAAGCTAGGAGGGACTACACCTTC	CASSEARRDYTF
many	TRBJ2-1	TRBD2	TRBV5-4	TGTGCCAGCAGCTTTACTAGCGGGAGCTACAATGAGCAGTTCTTC	CASSFTSGSYNEQFF
-	TRBJ1-2	-	TRBV5-5	TGTGCCAGCAGCCCAGTGGGCTATGGCTACACCTTC	CASSPVGYGYTF
many	TRBJ2-7	-	TRBV7-8	TGTGCCAGCAGCTTAGGTGGGGGCATAAAATCCTACGAGCAGTACTTC	CASSLGGGIKSYEQYF
many	TRBJ2-5	TRBD2	TRBV11-3	TGTGCCAGCAGCACACTAGCGGGGGAGCAACAAGAGACCCAGTACTTC	CASSTLAGEQQETQYF
-	TRBJ2-1	-	TRBV6-2/TRBV6-3	TGTGCCAGCACTTTACAGGGTACCTACAATGAGCAGTTCTTC	CASTLQGTYNEQFF
few	TRBJ1-5	-	TRBV3-1	TGTGCCAGCAGCCAAGGACCGGCTAATAGCAATCAGCCCCAGCATTTT	CASSQGPANSNQPQHF
few	TRBJ2-7	-	TRBV3-1	TGTGCCAGCAGCCTATTTCTGCACAGTTCCTACGAGCAGTACTTC	CASSLFLHSSYEQYF
many	TRBJ2-7	TRBD2	TRBV20-1	TGCAGTGCTAATGGGGAAAGCGGGATATACGAGCAGTACTTC	CSANGESGIYEQYF
many	TRBJ1-1	-	TRBV5-4	TGTGCCAGCAGCCCCCGGCGGAGTTCGAACACTGAAGCTTTCTTT	CASSPRRSSNTEAFF
many	TRBJ1-2	-	TRBV5-5	TGTGCCAGCAGCTTGAACCCCTCTGGGCTTATCTATGGCTACACCTTC	CASSLNPSGLIYGYTF
few	TRBJ1-5	-	TRBV20-1	TGCAGTGCTGCCACAGGTTTTTTGAGCAATCAGCCCCAGCATTTT	CSAATGFLSNQPQHF
few	TRBJ2-1	-	TRBV11-2	TGTGCCAGCAGCCCCCCAGCGCCCTACAATGAGCAGTTCTTC	CASSPPAPYNEQFF
many	TRBJ1-1	-	TRBV29-1	TGCAGCGCGGGGAGCAACACTGAAGCTTTCTTT	CSAGSNTEAFF
many	TRBJ1-4	-	TRBV5-6	TGTGCCAGCAGCTTGTGGACCGTTAATGAAAAACTGTTTTTT	CASSLWTVNEKLFF
many	TRBJ2-7	-	TRBV5-1	TGCGCCAGCAGCTGGAGAGGACGGGCAAGCTCCTACGAGCAGTACTTC	CASSWRGRASSYEQYF
few	TRBJ2-5	TRBD2	TRBV20-1	TGCAGTGCTAGCGCCGGGGGGGCTTTCGGGACCCAGTACTTC	CSASAGGAFGTQYF
-	TRBJ1-1	TRBD1	TRBV29-1	TGCAGCGTTGACTGGGCCAGGGGGCAAGGCACTGAAGCTTTCTTT	CSVDWARGQGTEAFF
-	TRBJ2-1	-	TRBV6-5	TGTGCCAGCAGGGGTAGTAGAAATGAGCAGTTCTTC	CASRGSRNEQFF
few	TRBJ2-4	-	TRBV5-1	TGCGCCAGCAGCGCCATAGCGGATCAAAACATTCAGTACTTC	CASSAIADQNIQYF
many	TRBJ2-7	-	TRBV6-2/TRBV6-3	TGTGCCAGCAGTTGGGGGACCACCTACGAGCAGTACTTC	CASSWGTTYEQYF
few	TRBJ2-3	-	TRBV12-5	TGTGCTAGTGGTCCCAACCGACTGGCGTGGGGCACAGATACGCAGTATTTT	CASGPNRLAWGTDTQYF
many	TRBJ2-2	-	TRBV14	TGTGCCAGCAGCCAAGAAGGCCCAGCGGGTAGATATGACACCGGGGAGCTGTTTTTT	CASSQEGPAGRYDTGELFF
few	TRBJ1-3	-	TRBV3-1	TGTGCCAGCAGCCTTCGGGTTGTGGGGTCTGGAGGAAACACCATATATTTT	CASSLRVVGSGGNTIYF
-	TRBJ2-7	-	TRBV10-3	TGTGCCACCCTCCGGCCCGGCCTCTCCTACGAGCAGTACTTC	CATLRPGLSYEQYF
many	TRBJ2-1	-	TRBV19	TGTGCCAGTAGTATAGATGGCACCAATGAGCAGTTCTTC	CASSIDGTNEQFF
few	TRBJ2-7	TRBD2	TRBV28	TGTGCCAGCAGTTCTAGCGGGGGGCCCACCTACGAGCAGTACTTC	CASSSSGGPTYEQYF
many	TRBJ2-1	-	TRBV7-3	TGTGCCAGCAGCTTAATGAGTCGGGCCGGGACTTCACCTCAAGAGCAGTTCTTC	CASSLMSRAGTSPQEQFF
many	TRBJ2-1	-	TRBV30	TGTGCCTGGTCTAAACTAATTGAGCAGTTCTTC	CAWSKLIEQFF
many	TRBJ2-4	TRBD2	TRBV12-3/TRBV12-4	TGTGCCAGCACTCTAAGCGGGGGTTCCAAAAACATTCAGTACTTC	CASTLSGGSKNIQYF
many	TRBJ2-2	-	TRBV29-1	TGCAGCGTTGAAGGCGGGGATTCGAACACCGGGGAGCTGTTTTTT	CSVEGGDSNTGELFF